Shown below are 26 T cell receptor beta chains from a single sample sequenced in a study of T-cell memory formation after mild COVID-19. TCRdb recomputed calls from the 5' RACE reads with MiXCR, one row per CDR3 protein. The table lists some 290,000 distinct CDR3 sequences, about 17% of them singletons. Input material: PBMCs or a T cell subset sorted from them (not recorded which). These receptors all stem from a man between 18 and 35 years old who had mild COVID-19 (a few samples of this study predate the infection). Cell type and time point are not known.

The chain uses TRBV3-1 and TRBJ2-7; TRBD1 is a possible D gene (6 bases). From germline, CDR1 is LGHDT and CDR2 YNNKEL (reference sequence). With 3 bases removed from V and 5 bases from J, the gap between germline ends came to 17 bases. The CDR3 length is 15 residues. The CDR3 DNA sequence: TGTGCCAGCAGCCACCCCGGGCAGGGGATTCACGAGCAGTACTTC. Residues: CASSHPGQGIHEQYF.

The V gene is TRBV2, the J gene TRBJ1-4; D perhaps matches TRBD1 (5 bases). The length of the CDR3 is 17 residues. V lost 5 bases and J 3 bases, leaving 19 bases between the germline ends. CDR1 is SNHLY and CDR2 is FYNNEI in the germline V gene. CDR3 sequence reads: CASSRQGGRGSNEKLFF. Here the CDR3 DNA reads TGTGCCAGCAGTCGCCAGGGAGGGCGCGGATCTAATGAAAAACTGTTTTTT. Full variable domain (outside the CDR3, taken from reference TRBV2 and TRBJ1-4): EPEVTQTPSHQVTQMGQEVILRCVPISNHLYFYWYRQILGQKVEFLVSFYNNEISEKSEIFDDQFSVERPDGSNFTLKIRSTKLEDSAMYFCASSRQGGRGSNEKLFFGSGTQLSVL.

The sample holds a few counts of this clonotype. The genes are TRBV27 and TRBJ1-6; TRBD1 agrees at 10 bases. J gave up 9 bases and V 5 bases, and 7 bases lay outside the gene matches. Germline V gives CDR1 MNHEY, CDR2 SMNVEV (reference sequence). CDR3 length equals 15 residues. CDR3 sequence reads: CASSLWTGGGSPLHF. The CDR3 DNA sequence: TGTGCCAGCAGTCTGTGGACAGGGGGAGGTTCACCCCTCCACTTT.

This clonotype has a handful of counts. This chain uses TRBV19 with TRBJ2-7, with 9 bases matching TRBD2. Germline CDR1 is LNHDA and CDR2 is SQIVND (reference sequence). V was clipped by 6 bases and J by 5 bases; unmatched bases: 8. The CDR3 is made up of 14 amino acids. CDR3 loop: CASSRRGGSDEQYV. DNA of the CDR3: TGTGCCAGTAGCCGGCGGGGGGGCAGCGACGAGCAGTACGTC.

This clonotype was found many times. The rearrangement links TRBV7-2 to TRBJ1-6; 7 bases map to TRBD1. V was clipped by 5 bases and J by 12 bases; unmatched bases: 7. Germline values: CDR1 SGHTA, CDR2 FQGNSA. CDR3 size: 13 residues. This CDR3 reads CASSMAGGGPLHF. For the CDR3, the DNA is TGTGCCAGCAGCATGGCAGGGGGTGGACCCCTCCACTTT.

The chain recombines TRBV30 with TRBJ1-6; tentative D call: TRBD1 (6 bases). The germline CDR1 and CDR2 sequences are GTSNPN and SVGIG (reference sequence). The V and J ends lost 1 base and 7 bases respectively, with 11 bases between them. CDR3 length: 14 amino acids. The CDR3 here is CAWSEPGANSPLHF. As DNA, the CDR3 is TGTGCCTGGAGTGAGCCAGGGGCCAATTCACCCCTCCACTTT.

CDR3 residues: CASSAPGYTEAFF. The CDR3, as DNA: TGTGCCAGCAGCGCCCCAGGGTACACTGAAGCTTTCTTT. This chain connects TRBV9 to TRBJ1-1; D may be TRBD1 (5 bases). Germline CDR1 is SGDLS and CDR2 is YYNGEE. CDR3 size: 13 residues. With 3 bases removed from V and 3 bases from J, the gap between germline ends came to 9 bases.

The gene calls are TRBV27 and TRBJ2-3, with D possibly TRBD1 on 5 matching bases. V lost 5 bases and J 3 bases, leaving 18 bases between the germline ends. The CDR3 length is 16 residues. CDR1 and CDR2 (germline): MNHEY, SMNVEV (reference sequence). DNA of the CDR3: TGTGCCAGCAGTCCTTTGTTCAGGGTTAGTACAGATACGCAGTATTTT. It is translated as CASSPLFRVSTDTQYF.

The CDR3 spells CASSPLPGVSYEQYF. The DNA for the CDR3 is TGTGCCAGCAGTCCCCTGCCGGGGGTAAGCTACGAGCAGTACTTC. V and J are TRBV5-6 and TRBJ2-7, with TRBD2 as a possible D gene (6 bases). The V gene lost 5 bases and the J gene lost 3 bases, with 18 bases spanning the gap. Germline CDR1 and CDR2: SGHDT and YYEEEE. The length of the CDR3 is 15 residues.

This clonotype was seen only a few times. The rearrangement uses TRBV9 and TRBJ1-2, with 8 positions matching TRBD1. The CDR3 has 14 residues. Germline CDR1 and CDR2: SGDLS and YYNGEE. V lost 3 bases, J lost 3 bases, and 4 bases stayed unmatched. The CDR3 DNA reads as TGTGCCAGCAGCGGAGGACAGGGATACTATGGCTACACCTTC. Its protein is CASSGGQGYYGYTF.

CDR3 coding DNA: TGTGCCATCAGCCTCGGGGAAAGCACAGATACGCAGTATTTT. This encodes CAISLGESTDTQYF. The V gene is TRBV10-3, the J gene TRBJ2-3, with D possibly being TRBD2 (5 bases). The germline V and J ends were trimmed by 6 bases and 0 bases, with 10 bases remaining between them. The V gene's germline CDR1 is ENHRY and CDR2 SYGVKD. This CDR3 is 14 amino acids long.

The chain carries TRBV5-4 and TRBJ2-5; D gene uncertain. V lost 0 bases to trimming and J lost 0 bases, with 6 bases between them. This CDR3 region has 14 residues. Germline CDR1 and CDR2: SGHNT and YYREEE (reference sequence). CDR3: CASSLVVDQETQYF. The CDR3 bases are TGTGCCAGCAGCTTGGTTGTAGACCAAGAGACCCAGTACTTC.

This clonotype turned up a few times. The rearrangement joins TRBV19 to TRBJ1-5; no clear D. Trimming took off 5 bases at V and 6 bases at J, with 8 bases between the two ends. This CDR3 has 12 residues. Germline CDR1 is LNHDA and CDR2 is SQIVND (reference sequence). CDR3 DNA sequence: TGTGCCAGTAGTTTGTCTGCTCAGCCCCAGCATTTT. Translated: CASSLSAQPQHF.

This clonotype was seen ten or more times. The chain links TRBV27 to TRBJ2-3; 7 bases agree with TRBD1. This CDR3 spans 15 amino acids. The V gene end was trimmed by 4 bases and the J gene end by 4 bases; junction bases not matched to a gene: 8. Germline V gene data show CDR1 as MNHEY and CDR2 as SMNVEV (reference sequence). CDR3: CASSSPFDRADTQYF. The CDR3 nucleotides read TGTGCCAGCAGTTCTCCGTTCGACAGGGCAGATACGCAGTATTTT.

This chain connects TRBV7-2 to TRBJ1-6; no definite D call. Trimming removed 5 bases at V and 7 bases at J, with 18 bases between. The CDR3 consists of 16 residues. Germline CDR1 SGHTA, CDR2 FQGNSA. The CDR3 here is CASSQTGPRVNSPLHF. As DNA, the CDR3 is TGTGCCAGCAGCCAGACGGGCCCCCGGGTGAATTCACCCCTCCACTTT.

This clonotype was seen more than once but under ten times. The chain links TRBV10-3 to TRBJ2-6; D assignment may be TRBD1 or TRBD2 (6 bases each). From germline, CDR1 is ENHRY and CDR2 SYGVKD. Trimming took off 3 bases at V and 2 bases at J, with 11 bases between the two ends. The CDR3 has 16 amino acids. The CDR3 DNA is TGTGCCATCAGTGATCCAGGGGAGGCTGGGGCCAACGTCCTGACTTTC. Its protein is CAISDPGEAGANVLTF.

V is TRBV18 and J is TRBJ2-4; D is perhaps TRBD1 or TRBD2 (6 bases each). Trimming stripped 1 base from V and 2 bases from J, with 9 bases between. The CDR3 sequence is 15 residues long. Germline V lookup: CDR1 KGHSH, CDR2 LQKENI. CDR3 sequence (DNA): TGTGCCAGCTCACCACGGGGGGCAACCAAAAACATTCAGTACTTC. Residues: CASSPRGATKNIQYF.

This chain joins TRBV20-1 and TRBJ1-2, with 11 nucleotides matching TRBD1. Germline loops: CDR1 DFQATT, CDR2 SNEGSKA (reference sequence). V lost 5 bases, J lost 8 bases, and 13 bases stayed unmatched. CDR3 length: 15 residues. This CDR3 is CSARPGQGVVGGYTF. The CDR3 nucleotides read TGCAGTGCTCGACCGGGACAGGGGGTAGTCGGCGGCTACACCTTC.

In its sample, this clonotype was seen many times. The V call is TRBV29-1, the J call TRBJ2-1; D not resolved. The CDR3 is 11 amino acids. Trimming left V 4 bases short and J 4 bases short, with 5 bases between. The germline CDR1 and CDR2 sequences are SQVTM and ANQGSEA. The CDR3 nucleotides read TGCAGCGTTGGCAGGTACAATGAGCAGTTCTTC. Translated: CSVGRYNEQFF.

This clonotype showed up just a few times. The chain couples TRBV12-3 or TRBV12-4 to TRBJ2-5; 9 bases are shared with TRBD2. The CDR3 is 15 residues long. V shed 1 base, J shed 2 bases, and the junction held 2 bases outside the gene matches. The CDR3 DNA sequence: TGTGCCAGCAGTTTAGTAGCGGGGGTTCAAGAGACCCAGTACTTC. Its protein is CASSLVAGVQETQYF.

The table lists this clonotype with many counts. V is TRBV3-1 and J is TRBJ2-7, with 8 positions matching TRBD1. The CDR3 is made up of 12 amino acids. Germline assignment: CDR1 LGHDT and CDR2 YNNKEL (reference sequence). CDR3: CASSQGTGRIVV. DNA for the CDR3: TGTGCCAGCAGCCAAGGGACAGGGAGGATAGTCGTC.

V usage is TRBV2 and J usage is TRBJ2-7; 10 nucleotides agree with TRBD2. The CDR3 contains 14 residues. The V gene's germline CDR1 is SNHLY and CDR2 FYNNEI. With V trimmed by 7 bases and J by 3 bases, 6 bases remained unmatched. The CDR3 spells CASNLAGALYEQYV. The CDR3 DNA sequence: TGTGCCAGCAACCTAGCGGGGGCCCTCTACGAGCAGTACGTC.

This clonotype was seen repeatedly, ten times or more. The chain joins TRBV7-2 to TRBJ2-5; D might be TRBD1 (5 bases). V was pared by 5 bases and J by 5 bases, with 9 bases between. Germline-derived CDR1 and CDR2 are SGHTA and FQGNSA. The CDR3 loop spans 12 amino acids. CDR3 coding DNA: TGTGCCAGCAGCCCGAACAGGGAGACCCAGTACTTC. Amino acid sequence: CASSPNRETQYF. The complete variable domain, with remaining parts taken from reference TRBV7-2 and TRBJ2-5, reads GAGVSQSPSNKVTEKGKDVELRCDPISGHTALYWYRQSLGQGLEFLIYFQGNSAPDKSGLPSDRFSAERTGGSVSTLTIQRTQQEDSAVYLCASSPNRETQYFGPGTRLLVL.

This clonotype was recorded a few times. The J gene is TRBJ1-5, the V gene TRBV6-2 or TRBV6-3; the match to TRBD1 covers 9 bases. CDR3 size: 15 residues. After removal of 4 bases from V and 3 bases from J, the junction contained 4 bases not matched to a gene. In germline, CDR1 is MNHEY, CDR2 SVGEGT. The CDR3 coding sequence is TGTGCCAGCAGTTGGGACAGGGCCCTCAATCAGCCCCAGCATTTT. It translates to CASSWDRALNQPQHF.

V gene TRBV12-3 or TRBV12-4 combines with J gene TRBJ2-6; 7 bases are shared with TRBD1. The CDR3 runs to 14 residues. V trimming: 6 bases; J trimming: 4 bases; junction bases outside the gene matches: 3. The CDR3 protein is CASRGTDGANVLTF. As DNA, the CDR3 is TGTGCCAGCAGGGGGACAGACGGGGCCAACGTCCTGACTTTC.

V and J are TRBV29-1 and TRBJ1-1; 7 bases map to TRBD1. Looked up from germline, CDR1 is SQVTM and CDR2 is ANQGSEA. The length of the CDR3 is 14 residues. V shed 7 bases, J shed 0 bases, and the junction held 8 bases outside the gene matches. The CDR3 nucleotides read TGCAGCGCCCATCGACAGGGAATGAACACTGAAGCTTTCTTT. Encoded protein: CSAHRQGMNTEAFF.